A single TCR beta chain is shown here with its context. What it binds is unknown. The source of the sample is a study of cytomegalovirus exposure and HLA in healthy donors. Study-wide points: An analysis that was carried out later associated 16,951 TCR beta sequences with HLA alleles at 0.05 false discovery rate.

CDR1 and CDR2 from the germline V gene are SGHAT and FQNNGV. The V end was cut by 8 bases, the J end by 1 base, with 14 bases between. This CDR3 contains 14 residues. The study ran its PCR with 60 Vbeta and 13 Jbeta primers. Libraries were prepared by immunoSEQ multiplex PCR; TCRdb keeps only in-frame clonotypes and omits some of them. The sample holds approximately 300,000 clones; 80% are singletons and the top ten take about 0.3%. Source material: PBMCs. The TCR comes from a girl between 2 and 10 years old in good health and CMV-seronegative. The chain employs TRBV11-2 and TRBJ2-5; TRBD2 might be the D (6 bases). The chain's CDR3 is CASARRAGQETQYF. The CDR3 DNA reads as TGTGCCAGCGCCCGACGAGCGGGCCAAGAGACCCAGTACTTC.